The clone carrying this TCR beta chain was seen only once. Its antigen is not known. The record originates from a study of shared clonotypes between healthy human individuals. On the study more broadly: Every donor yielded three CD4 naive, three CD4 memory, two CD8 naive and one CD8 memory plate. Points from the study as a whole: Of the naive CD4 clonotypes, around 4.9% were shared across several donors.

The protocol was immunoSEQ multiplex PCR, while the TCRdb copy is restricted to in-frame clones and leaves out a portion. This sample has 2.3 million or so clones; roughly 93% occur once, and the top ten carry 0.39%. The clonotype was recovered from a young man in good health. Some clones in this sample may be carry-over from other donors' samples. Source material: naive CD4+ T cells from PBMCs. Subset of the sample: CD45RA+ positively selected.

CDR3 sequence (DNA): TGTGCCAGCAGCCCACTCCTTCCGGGCCGTCGGGGCTACACCTTC. Translated: CASSPLLPGRRGYTF. The chain combines TRBV7-3 with TRBJ1-2; D call uncertain. CDR3 size: 15 residues. The V end lost 5 bases, the J end lost 8 bases, and 21 bases lay between the germline ends. Germline V gene lookup returns CDR1 SGHTA and CDR2 FQGTGA.